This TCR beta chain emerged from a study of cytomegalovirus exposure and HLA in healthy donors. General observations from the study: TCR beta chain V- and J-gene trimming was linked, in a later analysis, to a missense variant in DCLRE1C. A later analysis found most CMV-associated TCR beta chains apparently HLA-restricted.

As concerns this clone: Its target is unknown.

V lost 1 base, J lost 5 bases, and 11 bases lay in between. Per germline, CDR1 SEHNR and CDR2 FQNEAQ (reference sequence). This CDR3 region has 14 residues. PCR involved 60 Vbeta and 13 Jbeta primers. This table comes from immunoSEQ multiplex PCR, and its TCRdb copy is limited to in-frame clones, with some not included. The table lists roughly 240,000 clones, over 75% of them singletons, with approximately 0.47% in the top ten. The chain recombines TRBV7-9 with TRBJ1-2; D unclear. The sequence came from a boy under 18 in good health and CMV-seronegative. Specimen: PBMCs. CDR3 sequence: CASSLVANIYGYTF. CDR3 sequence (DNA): TGTGCCAGCAGCTTAGTAGCGAATATTTATGGCTACACCTTC.